A single sample is the source of the 8 T cell receptor beta chains below, sequenced in a study of blood T cell repertoires in COVID-19. Assay: immunoSEQ multiplex PCR; the TCRdb copy retains only in-frame clones and omits some. Of some 200,000 clones in the sample, over 75% were seen once. The sequenced material came from peripheral blood. The receptor source for this set is a man aged 80 or over with acute or convalescent COVID-19.

The chain couples TRBV5-5 to TRBJ2-1; 14 bases map to TRBD2. Germline lookup yields CDR1 SGHKS and CDR2 YYEKEE (reference sequence). Germline trimming cut 5 bases from V and 0 bases from J; bases unmatched to any gene: 7. The length of the CDR3 is 18 residues. The CDR3 loop reads CASRRGLAGGSSYNEQFF. The CDR3 coding sequence is TGTGCCAGCAGGCGCGGACTAGCGGGAGGAAGCTCCTACAATGAGCAGTTCTTC.

The chain couples TRBV28 to TRBJ1-5, with D perhaps TRBD1 (6 bases). V was clipped by 5 bases and J by 0 bases, with 17 bases between them. CDR3 size: 17 residues. Germline V lookup: CDR1 MDHEN, CDR2 SYDVKM. Here the CDR3 reads CASSRPGARFSNQPQHF. The CDR3 DNA is TGTGCCAGCAGTCGCCCAGGGGCTCGGTTTAGCAATCAGCCCCAGCATTTT.

J is TRBJ2-5 and V is TRBV28; 9 bases map to TRBD1. Unmatched junction bases numbered 8, after V lost 6 bases and J lost 6 bases. This CDR3 has 14 residues. Germline V gene lookup returns CDR1 MDHEN and CDR2 SYDVKM. The CDR3 DNA reads as TGTGCCAGCAGGCCACAGGGGGCTATTCAGACCCAGTACTTC. Translated: CASRPQGAIQTQYF.

This chain joins TRBV30 and TRBJ2-5, with D hard to call. Germline CDR1 reads GTSNPN; CDR2 reads SVGIG (reference sequence). This CDR3 region has 13 residues. V lost 1 base, J lost 1 base, and 7 bases lay in between. This chain's CDR3 is CAWSGVVQETQYF. The CDR3 region has the DNA TGTGCCTGGAGTGGAGTGGTCCAAGAGACCCAGTACTTC.

This clone is a singleton in its sample. The J gene is TRBJ1-5, the V gene TRBV10-3; D unresolved. The CDR3 consists of 15 residues. Per the germline V gene, CDR1 is ENHRY and CDR2 is SYGVKD. V lost 3 bases and J lost 3, with 12 bases in between. CDR3 region: CAISDEGTHNQPQHF. The CDR3 DNA reads TGTGCCATCAGTGATGAGGGCACACACAATCAGCCCCAGCATTTT.

The chain employs TRBV11-3 and TRBJ2-1, with 8 bases lining up with TRBD2. The CDR3 extends over 16 amino acids. Germline loops: CDR1 SGHNT, CDR2 YENEEA. J gave up 1 base and V 5 bases, and 7 bases lay outside the gene matches. The CDR3, as DNA: TGTGCCAGCAGCGCACGGGGGGGGTCTTCCTACAATGAGCAGTTCTTC. Protein: CASSARGGSSYNEQFF.

The V gene is TRBV11-2, the J gene TRBJ2-7; D gene ambiguous. The germline CDR1 and CDR2 sequences are SGHAT and FQNNGV. Trimming cost V 0 bases and J 3 bases, with 6 bases left between them. The CDR3 runs 13 residues. The CDR3 nucleotides are TGTGCCAGCAGCTTAGAAGCCTTCTACGAGCAGTACTTC. This encodes CASSLEAFYEQYF.

V gene TRBV25-1 combines with J gene TRBJ1-2, with D uncertain. Germline values: CDR1 MGHDK, CDR2 SYGVNS. Between the trimmed V and J ends, which lost 1 base and 2 bases, there was a span of 11 bases. The CDR3 spans 15 residues. For the CDR3, the DNA is TGTGCCAGCAGTGAATGGGCCGCAACCAACTATGGCTACACCTTC. Its translation: CASSEWAATNYGYTF.